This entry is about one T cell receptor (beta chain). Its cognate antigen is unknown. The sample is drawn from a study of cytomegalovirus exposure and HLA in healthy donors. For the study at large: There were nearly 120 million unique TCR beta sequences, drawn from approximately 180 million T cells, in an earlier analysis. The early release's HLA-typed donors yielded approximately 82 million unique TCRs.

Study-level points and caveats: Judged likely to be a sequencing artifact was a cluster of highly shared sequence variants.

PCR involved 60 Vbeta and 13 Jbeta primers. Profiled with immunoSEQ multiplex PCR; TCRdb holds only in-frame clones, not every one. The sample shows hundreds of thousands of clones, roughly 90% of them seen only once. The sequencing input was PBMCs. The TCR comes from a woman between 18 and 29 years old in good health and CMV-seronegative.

This CDR3 is CATSRGQGYQETQYF. The CDR3 region has the DNA TGTGCCACCAGCAGAGGCCAGGGGTACCAAGAGACCCAGTACTTC. The rearrangement uses TRBV15 and TRBJ2-5, with TRBD1 as a possible D gene (6 bases). This CDR3 comprises 15 residues. Looked up from germline, CDR1 is LNHNV and CDR2 is YYDKDF (reference sequence). Trimming shortened V by 1 base and J by 0 bases, and 9 bases separated the two germline ends.